What follows is one TCR beta chain and its context. The target antigen is unknown. Only in-frame clones appear in the TCRdb table, and some are missing; sequencing was by immunoSEQ multiplex PCR. The sample consists of hundreds of thousands of clones, 70% to 90% of them appearing once. Donors came from a validation cohort of approximately 110 subjects, distinct from the first 666-subject cohort. These data are taken from a study of cytomegalovirus exposure and HLA in healthy donors. The ends were cut back, 1 base at V and 5 bases at J, with 8 bases in the middle. The CDR3 consists of 13 residues. CDR1 and CDR2 (germline): PRHDT, FYEKMQ (reference sequence). Notes on the study in general: High sensitivity and specificity were reportedly achieved when the classifier diagnosed cytomegalovirus status. Most TCR sequences were seen very rarely across donors, but some public TCRs occurred in many. Confirmation was obtained in vitro that a few CMV-associated chains are specific for CMV antigens.

The V call is TRBV13, the J call TRBJ2-5, with D possibly matching TRBD2 (6 bases). This clonotype was sampled from a woman younger than 30 in good health and CMV-seronegative. The source material was PBMCs. Written as DNA, the CDR3 is TGTGCCAGCAGCTTAGACGCGGGGGAGACCCAGTACTTC. Amino acid sequence: CASSLDAGETQYF. Looking up the rest from reference TRBV13 and TRBJ2-5 gives the full variable domain: AAGVIQSPRHLIKEKRETATLKCYPIPRHDTVYWYQQGPGQDPQFLISFYEKMQSDKGSIPDRFSAQQFSDYHSELNMSSLELGDSALYFCASSLDAGETQYFGPGTRLLVL.